The rows below give T cell receptor beta chains drawn from one sample of a study of spatial heterogeneity in lung cancer. TCRdb ran MiXCR on the 5' RACE reads and lists one entry per CDR3 protein. The table lists about 92,000 distinct CDR3 sequences, less than 15% of them singletons. The source was PBMCs, collected at surgery. The receptors derive from a male donor with early-stage non-small cell lung cancer. The CDR3 runs from the conserved cysteine through the conserved F or W. Each record gives: clone size, J gene, V gene, D gene, CDR3 protein, CDR3 DNA. A D gene is named only where the DNA matches it firmly. Clone size is given for some rows only: seen once, a few or many times, or a class if the clone is expanded.

many	TRBJ2-6	TRBV4-1	-	CASSYDNSGANVLTF	TGCGCCAGCAGCTACGACAACTCTGGGGCCAACGTCCTGACTTTC
-	TRBJ1-6	TRBV12-3/TRBV12-4	-	CAIAWASSSPLHF	TGTGCTATCGCGTGGGCGTCTAGTTCACCCCTCCACTTT
many	TRBJ2-1	TRBV7-2	-	CASSLVGALYNEQFF	TGTGCCAGCAGCTTAGTGGGTGCTTTGTACAATGAGCAGTTCTTC
-	TRBJ1-5	TRBV27	-	CASSLGKDNQPQHF	TGTGCCAGCAGTTTGGGAAAGGACAATCAGCCCCAGCATTTT
-	TRBJ2-7	TRBV20-1	TRBD2	CSALAGGRDYEQYF	TGCAGTGCTCTCGCCGGCGGGAGGGATTACGAGCAGTACTTC
many	TRBJ2-7	TRBV7-9	TRBD1	CASRKTGTNEQYF	TGTGCCAGCAGAAAGACAGGGACCAACGAGCAGTACTTC
many	TRBJ2-1	TRBV29-1	-	CSVAWDSVIYNEQFF	TGCAGCGTTGCTTGGGACTCCGTGATTTACAATGAGCAGTTCTTC
-	TRBJ2-3	TRBV6-6	-	CASSASRGLQTGTDTQYF	TGTGCCAGCAGTGCGTCGAGGGGACTTCAGACTGGCACAGATACGCAGTATTTT
many	TRBJ2-3	TRBV29-1	-	CSVDRGFTDTQYF	TGCAGCGTTGATCGGGGGTTCACAGATACGCAGTATTTT
-	TRBJ2-4	TRBV20-1	-	CSAPGRWDIQYF	TGCAGTGCTCCCGGGAGATGGGACATTCAGTACTTC
many	TRBJ2-3	TRBV29-1	-	CSAALGGTDTQYF	TGCAGCGCCGCCCTTGGGGGCACAGATACGCAGTATTTT
many	TRBJ1-1	TRBV9	-	CASSVITQVEAFF	TGTGCCAGCAGCGTCATTACACAGGTGGAAGCTTTCTTT
few	TRBJ2-1	TRBV28	-	CASSFPMGGNDRREQFF	TGTGCCAGCAGTTTTCCTATGGGGGGGAACGACAGGAGAGAGCAGTTCTTC
-	TRBJ1-5	TRBV7-2	-	CASSLRGGRDQPQHF	TGTGCCAGCAGCTTGCGAGGGGGGCGCGATCAGCCCCAGCATTTT
few	TRBJ1-2	TRBV29-1	TRBD1	CSVGRGLGEGYTF	TGCAGCGTTGGTAGGGGGCTCGGAGAAGGCTACACCTTC
-	TRBJ2-7	TRBV6-5	-	CATGDLNEQYF	TGTGCCACCGGTGACCTTAACGAGCAGTACTTC
few	TRBJ1-5	TRBV4-1	-	CASSRDIPNQPQHF	TGCGCCAGCAGCCGGGACATCCCCAATCAGCCCCAGCATTTT
many	TRBJ2-7	TRBV7-6	-	CASSLAGGGYEQYF	TGTGCCAGCAGCTTAGCTGGGGGCGGGTACGAGCAGTACTTC
-	TRBJ2-5	TRBV2	-	CAIGGRGTQETQYF	TGTGCCATCGGAGGCAGGGGAACCCAAGAGACCCAGTACTTC
-	TRBJ1-1	TRBV12-3/TRBV12-4	-	CASSFNTRWTEAFF	TGTGCCAGCAGTTTTAATACCAGATGGACTGAAGCTTTCTTT
many	TRBJ1-2	TRBV6-4	-	CASKVPGPGRNYGYTF	TGTGCCAGCAAAGTTCCTGGTCCGGGTCGGAACTATGGCTACACCTTC
-	TRBJ2-2	TRBV20-1	-	CSASGRLAAGELFF	TGCAGTGCTAGCGGACGATTGGCGGCCGGGGAGCTGTTTTTT
-	TRBJ1-6	TRBV7-9	-	CASSLEDGYSPLHF	TGTGCCAGCAGCTTAGAGGACGGCTATTCACCCCTCCACTTT
many	TRBJ2-4	TRBV5-4	-	CASSVREDIQYF	TGTGCCAGCAGCGTCAGGGAGGACATTCAGTACTTC
few	TRBJ1-4	TRBV27	TRBD1	CASSPRGRVSFEKLFF	TGTGCCAGCAGTCCCAGGGGGCGAGTTTCTTTCGAAAAACTGTTTTTT
few	TRBJ2-1	TRBV7-6	TRBD2	CASSLEGLDWFF	TGTGCCAGCAGCCTAGAAGGACTAGATTGGTTCTTC
-	TRBJ2-3	TRBV13	-	CASSSKMIGDTQYF	TGTGCCAGCAGCTCCAAGATGATTGGAGATACGCAGTATTTT
-	TRBJ2-5	TRBV30	TRBD2	CAWSPGLAGYQETQYF	TGTGCCTGGTCCCCCGGACTAGCGGGGTACCAAGAGACCCAGTACTTC